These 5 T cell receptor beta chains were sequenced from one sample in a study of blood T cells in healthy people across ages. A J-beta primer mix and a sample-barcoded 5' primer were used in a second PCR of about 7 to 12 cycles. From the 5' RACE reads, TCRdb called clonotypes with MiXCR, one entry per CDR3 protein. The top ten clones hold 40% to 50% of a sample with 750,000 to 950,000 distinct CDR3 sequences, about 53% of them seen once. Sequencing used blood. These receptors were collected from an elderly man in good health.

The CDR3 region has the DNA TGCGCCAGCAGCCCTGGGACACGCTCCTCCTACGAGCAGTACTTC. Its protein is CASSPGTRSSYEQYF. The chain employs TRBV5-1 and TRBJ2-7, with TRBD1 as a possible D gene (6 bases). With 4 bases removed from V and 0 bases from J, the gap between germline ends came to 14 bases. In germline, CDR1 is SGHRS, CDR2 YFSETQ. The CDR3 runs 15 residues.

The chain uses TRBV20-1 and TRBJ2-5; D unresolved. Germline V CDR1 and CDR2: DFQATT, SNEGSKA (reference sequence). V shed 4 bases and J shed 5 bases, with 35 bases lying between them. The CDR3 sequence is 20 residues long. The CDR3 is CSANLLESPQGVGGRETQYF. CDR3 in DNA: TGCAGTGCTAATTTATTGGAGAGTCCACAAGGCGTTGGTGGGCGGGAGACCCAGTACTTC.

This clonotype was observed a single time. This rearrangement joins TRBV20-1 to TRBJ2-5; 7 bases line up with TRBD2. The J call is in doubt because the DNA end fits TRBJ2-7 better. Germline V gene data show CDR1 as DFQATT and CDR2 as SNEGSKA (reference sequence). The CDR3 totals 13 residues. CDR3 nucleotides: TGCAGTGCTTACGAGGCTAGCGGCCACGAGCAGTACTTC. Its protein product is CSAYEASGHEQYF.

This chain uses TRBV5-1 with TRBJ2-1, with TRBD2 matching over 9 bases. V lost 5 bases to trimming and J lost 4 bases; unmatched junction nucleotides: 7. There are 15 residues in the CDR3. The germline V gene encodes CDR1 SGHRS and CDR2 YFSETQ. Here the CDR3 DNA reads TGCGCCAGCAGGTTAGCGGGAGTTGCTTACAATGAGCAGTTCTTC. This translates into CASRLAGVAYNEQFF.

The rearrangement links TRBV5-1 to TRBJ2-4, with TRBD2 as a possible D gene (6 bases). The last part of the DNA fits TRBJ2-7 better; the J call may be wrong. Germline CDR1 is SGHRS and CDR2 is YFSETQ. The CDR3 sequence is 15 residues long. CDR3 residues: CASSLVPGAEVEQYF. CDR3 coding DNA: TGCGCCAGCAGCTTGGTACCGGGAGCGGAGGTCGAGCAGTACTTC.